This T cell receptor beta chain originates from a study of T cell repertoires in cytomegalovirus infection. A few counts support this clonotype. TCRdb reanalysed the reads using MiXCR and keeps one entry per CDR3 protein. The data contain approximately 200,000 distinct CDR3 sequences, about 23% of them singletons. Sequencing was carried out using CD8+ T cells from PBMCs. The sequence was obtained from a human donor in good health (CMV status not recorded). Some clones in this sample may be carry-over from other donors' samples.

The CDR3 is CASRNEGGPNIQYF. The CDR3 region has the DNA TGTGCCAGCAGAAACGAGGGGGGCCCAAACATTCAGTACTTC. The chain carries TRBV7-9 and TRBJ2-4; D possibly uses TRBD1 or TRBD2 (6 bases each). The CDR3 runs to 14 residues. CDR1 is SEHNR and CDR2 is FQNEAQ in the germline V gene (reference sequence). V shed 6 bases and J shed 6 bases, with 15 bases lying between them.